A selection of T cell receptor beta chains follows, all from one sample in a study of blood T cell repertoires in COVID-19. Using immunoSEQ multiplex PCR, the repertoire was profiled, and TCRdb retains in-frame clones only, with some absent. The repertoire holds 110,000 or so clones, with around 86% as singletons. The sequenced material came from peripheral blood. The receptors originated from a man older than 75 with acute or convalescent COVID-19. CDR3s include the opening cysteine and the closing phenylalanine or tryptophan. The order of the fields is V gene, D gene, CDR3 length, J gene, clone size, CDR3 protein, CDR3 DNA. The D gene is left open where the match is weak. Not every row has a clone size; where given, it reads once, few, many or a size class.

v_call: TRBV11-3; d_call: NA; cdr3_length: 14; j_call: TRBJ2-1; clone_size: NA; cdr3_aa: CASSLSADYNEQFF; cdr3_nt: TGTGCCAGCAGCTTATCGGCGGACTACAATGAGCAGTTCTTC
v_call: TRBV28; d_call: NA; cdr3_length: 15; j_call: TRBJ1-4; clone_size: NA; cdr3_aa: CASSLEGATNEKLFF; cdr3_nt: TGTGCCAGCAGTTTGGAGGGTGCAACTAATGAAAAACTGTTTTTT
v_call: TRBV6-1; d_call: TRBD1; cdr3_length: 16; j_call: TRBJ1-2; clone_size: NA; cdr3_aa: CASSEGTGAYGYGYTF; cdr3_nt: TGTGCCAGCAGTGAAGGGACAGGGGCGTATGGCTATGGCTACACCTTC
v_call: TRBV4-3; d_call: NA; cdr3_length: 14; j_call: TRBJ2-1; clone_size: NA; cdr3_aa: CASSQDGSANEQFF; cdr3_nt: TGCGCCAGCAGCCAAGACGGTTCCGCCAATGAGCAGTTCTTC
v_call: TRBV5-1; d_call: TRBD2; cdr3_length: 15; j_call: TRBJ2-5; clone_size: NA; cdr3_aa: CASSLGPTGGETQYF; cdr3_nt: TGCGCCAGCAGCTTGGGTCCGACGGGAGGAGAGACCCAGTACTTC
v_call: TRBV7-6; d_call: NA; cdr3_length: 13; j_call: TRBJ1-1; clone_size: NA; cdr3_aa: CASSLGESTEAFF; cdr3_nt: TGTGCCAGCAGCTTAGGAGAATCCACTGAAGCTTTCTTT
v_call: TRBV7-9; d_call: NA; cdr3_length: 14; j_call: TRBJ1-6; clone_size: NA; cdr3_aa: CASSLRGWGSPLHF; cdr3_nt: TGTGCCAGCAGCTTAAGAGGGTGGGGTTCACCCCTCCACTTT
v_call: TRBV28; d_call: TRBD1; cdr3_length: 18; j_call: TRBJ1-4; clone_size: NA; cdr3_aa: CASSSPSLTGGMNEKLFF; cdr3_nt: TGTGCCAGCAGTTCACCATCACTCACAGGGGGCATGAATGAAAAACTGTTTTTT
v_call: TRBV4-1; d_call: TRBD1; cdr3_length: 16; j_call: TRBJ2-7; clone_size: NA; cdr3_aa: CASSHAPGTVSYEQYF; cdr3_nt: TGCGCCAGCAGCCACGCGCCCGGGACAGTCTCCTACGAGCAGTACTTC
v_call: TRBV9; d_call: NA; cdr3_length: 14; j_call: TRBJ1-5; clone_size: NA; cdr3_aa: CASSVDQSNQPQHF; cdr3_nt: TGTGCCAGCAGCGTAGATCAGAGCAATCAGCCCCAGCATTTT
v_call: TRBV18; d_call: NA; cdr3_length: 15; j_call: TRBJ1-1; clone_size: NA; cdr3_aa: CASSPRVGRDTEAFF; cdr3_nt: TGTGCCAGCTCCCCTCGTGTGGGGAGGGACACTGAAGCTTTCTTT
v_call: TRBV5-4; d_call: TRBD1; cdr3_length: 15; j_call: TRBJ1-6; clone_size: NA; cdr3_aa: CASSFGGQGDSPLHF; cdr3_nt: TGTGCCAGCAGCTTTGGTGGACAGGGGGATTCACCCCTCCACTTT
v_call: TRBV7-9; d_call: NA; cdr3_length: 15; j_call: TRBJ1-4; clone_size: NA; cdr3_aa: CASSLDSTTNEKLFF; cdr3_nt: TGTGCCAGCAGCTTAGATAGCACAACTAATGAAAAACTGTTTTTT
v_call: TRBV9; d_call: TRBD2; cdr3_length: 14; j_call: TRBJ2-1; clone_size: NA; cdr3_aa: CASSVDSSGRTEFF; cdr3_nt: TGTGCCAGCAGCGTAGATAGTAGCGGGAGGACAGAGTTCTTC
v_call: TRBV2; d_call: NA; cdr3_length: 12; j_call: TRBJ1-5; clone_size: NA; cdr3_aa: CASRARGQPQHF; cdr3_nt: TGTGCCAGCCGTGCACGCGGACAGCCCCAGCATTTT
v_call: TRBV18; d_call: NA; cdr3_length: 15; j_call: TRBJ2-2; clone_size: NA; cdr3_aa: CASSPLYRDSGELFF; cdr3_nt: TGTGCCAGCTCACCACTTTACAGGGATTCCGGGGAGCTGTTTTTT
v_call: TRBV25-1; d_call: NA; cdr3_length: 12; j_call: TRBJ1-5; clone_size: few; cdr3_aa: CASSRGPQPQHF; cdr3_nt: TGTGCCAGCAGCCGAGGCCCTCAGCCCCAGCATTTT
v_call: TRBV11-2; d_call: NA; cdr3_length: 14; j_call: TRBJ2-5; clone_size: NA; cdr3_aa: CASSLEQGSETQYF; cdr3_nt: TGTGCCAGCAGCTTAGAACAGGGTTCAGAGACCCAGTACTTC
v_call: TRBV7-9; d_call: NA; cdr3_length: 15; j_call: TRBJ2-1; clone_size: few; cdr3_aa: CASTSAVGDWNEQFF; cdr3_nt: TGTGCCAGCACCTCAGCGGTCGGGGATTGGAATGAGCAGTTCTTC
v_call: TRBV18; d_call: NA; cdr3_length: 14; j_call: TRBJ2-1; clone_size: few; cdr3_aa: CASSPNSANNEQFF; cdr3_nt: TGTGCCAGCTCACCAAATAGTGCTAACAATGAGCAGTTCTTC
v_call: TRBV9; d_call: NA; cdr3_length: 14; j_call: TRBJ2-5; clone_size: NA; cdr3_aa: CASSVDTVQETQYF; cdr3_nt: TGTGCCAGCAGCGTAGATACGGTCCAAGAGACCCAGTACTTC
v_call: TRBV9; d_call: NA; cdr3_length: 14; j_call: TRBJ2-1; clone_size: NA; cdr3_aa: CASSVETQGLRQFF; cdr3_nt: TGTGCCAGCAGCGTAGAAACTCAGGGTCTACGACAGTTCTTC
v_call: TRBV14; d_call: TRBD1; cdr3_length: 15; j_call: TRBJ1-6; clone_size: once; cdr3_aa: CASSPYGQGGSPLHF; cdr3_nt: TGTGCCAGCAGTCCCTATGGACAGGGGGGATCACCCCTCCACTTT
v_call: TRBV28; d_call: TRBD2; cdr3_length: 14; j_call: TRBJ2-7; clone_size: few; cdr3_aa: CASSSELAGDEQYF; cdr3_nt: TGTGCCAGCAGTTCTGAACTAGCGGGAGACGAGCAGTACTTC
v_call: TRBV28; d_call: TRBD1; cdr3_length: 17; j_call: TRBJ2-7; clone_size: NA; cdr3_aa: CASRISYRGLGSYEQYF; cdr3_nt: TGTGCCAGCAGAATCTCTTACAGGGGGCTTGGTTCCTACGAGCAGTACTTC
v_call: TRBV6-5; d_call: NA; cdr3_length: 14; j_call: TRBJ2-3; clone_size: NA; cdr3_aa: CASQQGTHGGTQYF; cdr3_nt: TGTGCCAGCCAACAGGGGACCCACGGGGGAACGCAGTATTTT
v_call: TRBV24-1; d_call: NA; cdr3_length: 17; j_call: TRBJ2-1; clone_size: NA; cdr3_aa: CATSDSSGGPSYNEQFF; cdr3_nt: TGTGCCACCAGTGATTCTTCCGGGGGGCCCTCCTACAATGAGCAGTTCTTC
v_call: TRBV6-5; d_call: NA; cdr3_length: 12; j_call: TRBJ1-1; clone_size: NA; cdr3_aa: CASSRLNTEAFF; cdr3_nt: TGTGCCAGCAGTCGGTTGAACACTGAAGCTTTCTTT
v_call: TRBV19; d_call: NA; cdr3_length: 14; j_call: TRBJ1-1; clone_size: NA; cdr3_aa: CASSINRWNTEAFF; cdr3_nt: TGTGCCAGTAGTATCAACAGGTGGAACACTGAAGCTTTCTTT
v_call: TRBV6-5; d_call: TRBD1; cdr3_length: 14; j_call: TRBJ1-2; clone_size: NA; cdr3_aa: CASSLDRGDYGYTF; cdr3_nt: TGTGCCAGCAGTTTGGACAGGGGCGACTATGGCTACACCTTC
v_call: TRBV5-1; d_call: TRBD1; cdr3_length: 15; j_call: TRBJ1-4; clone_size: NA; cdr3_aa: CASSKAGTGREKLFF; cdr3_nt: TGCGCCAGCAGCAAAGCCGGGACAGGGCGCGAAAAACTGTTTTTT
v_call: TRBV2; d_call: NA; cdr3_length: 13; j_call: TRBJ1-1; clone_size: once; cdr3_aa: CASRENRNTEAFF; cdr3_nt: TGTGCCAGCAGGGAAAACAGGAACACTGAAGCTTTCTTT
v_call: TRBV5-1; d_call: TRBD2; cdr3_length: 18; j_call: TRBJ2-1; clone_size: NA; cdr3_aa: CASSSGLAGGPGVNEQFF; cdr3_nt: TGCGCCAGCAGCTCGGGACTAGCGGGAGGGCCCGGGGTCAATGAGCAGTTCTTC
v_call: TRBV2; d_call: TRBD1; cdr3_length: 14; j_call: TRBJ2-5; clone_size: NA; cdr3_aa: CASTETGEERTQYF; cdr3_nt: TGTGCCAGCACCGAGACAGGGGAGGAAAGGACCCAGTACTTC
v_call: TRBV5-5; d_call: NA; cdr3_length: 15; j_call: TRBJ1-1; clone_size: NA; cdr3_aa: CASSFTWTANTEAFF; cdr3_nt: TGTGCCAGCAGCTTTACGTGGACAGCGAACACTGAAGCTTTCTTT
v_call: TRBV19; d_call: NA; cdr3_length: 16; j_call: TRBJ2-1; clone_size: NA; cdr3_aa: CASSIDRRGPYNEQFF; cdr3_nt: TGTGCCAGTAGTATAGATCGGCGGGGCCCCTACAATGAGCAGTTCTTC
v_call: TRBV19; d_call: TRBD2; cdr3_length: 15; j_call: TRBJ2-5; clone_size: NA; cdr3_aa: CASSPWTSGQETQYF; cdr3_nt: TGTGCCAGTAGTCCCTGGACTAGCGGCCAAGAGACCCAGTACTTC
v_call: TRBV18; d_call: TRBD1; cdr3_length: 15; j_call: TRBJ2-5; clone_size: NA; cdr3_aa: CASSLSDRHQETQYF; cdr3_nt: TGTGCCAGCTCTCTCTCGGACAGGCACCAGGAGACCCAGTACTTC
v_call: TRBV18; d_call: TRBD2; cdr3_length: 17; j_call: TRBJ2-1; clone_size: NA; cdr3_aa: CASSPGTSGRGYNEQFF; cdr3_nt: TGTGCCAGCTCACCTGGGACTAGCGGGAGAGGCTACAATGAGCAGTTCTTC
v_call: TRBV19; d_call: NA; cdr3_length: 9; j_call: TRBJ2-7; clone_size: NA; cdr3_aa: CASNCEQYF; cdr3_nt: TGTGCCAGTAACTGCGAGCAGTACTTC
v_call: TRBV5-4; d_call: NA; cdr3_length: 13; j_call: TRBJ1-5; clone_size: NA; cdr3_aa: CASSLGGDQPQHF; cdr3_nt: TGTGCCAGCAGCTTGGGGGGGGACCAGCCCCAGCATTTT
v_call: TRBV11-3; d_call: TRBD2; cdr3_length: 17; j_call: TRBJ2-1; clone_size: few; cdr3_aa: CASSLDSGLAGGNEQFF; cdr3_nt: TGTGCCAGCAGCTTAGATTCGGGACTAGCGGGAGGCAATGAGCAGTTCTTC
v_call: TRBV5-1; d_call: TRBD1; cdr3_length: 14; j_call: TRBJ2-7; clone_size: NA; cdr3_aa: CASSLVGGGYEQYF; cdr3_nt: TGCGCCAGCAGCTTGGTAGGGGGCGGTTACGAGCAGTACTTC
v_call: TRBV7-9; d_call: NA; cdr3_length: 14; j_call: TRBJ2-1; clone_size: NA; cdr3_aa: CASSSRDRYNEQFF; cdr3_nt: TGTGCCAGCAGCTCAAGAGACAGGTACAATGAGCAGTTCTTC
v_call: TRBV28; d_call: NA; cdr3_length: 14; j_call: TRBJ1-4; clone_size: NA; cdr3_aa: CASREWVPNEKLFF; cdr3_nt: TGTGCCAGCAGGGAGTGGGTCCCTAATGAAAAACTGTTTTTT
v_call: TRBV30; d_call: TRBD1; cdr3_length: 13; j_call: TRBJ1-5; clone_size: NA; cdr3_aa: CAWGGQINQPQHF; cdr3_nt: TGTGCCTGGGGGGGACAGATCAATCAGCCCCAGCATTTT
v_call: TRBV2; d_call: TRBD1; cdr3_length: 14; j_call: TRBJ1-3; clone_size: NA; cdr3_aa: CASRDRAAGNTIYF; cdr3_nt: TGTGCCAGCAGGGACAGGGCTGCTGGAAACACCATATATTTT
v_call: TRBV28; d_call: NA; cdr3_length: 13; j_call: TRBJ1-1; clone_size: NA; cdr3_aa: CASSPTMNTEAFF; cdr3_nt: TGTGCCAGCAGCCCTACCATGAACACTGAAGCTTTCTTT